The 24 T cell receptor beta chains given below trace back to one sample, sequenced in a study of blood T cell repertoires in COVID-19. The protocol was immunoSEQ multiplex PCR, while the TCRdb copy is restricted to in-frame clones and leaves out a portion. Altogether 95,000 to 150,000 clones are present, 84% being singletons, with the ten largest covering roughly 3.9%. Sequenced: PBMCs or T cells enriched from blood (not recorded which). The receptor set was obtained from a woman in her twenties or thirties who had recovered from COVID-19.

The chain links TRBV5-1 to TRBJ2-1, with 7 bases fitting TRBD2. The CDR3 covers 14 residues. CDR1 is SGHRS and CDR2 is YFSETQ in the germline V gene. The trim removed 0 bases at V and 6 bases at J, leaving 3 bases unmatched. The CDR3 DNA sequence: TGCGCCAGCAGCTTGGGTACTAGCGCCAATGAGCAGTTCTTC. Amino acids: CASSLGTSANEQFF.

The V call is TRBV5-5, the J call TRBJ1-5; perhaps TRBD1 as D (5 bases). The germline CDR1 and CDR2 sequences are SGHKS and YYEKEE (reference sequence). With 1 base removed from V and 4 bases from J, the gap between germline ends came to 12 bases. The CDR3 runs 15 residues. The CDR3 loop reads CASSLLGRGNQPQHF. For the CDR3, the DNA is TGTGCCAGCAGCTTGCTCGGGAGGGGAAATCAGCCCCAGCATTTT.

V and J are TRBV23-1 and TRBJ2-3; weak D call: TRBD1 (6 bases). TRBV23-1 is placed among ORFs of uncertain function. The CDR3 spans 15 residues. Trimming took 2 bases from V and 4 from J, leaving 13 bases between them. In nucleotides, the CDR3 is TGCGCCAGCAGTCAACTGACAGGATCGCCAGATACGCAGTATTTT. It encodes CASSQLTGSPDTQYF.

The CDR3, as DNA: TGTGCCAGTAGACCCGGGACAGGGGGCGCGCAGTATTTT. Protein: CASRPGTGGAQYF. The rearrangement uses TRBV19 and TRBJ2-3; 12 positions match TRBD1. CDR1 and CDR2 from the germline V gene are LNHDA and SQIVND (reference sequence). Trimming removed 6 bases from V and 10 bases from J; junction bases left unmatched: 5. The CDR3 is made up of 13 amino acids.

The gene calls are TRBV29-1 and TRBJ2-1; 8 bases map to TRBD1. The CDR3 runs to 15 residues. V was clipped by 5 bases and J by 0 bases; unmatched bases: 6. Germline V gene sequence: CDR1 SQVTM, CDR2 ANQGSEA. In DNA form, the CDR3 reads TGCAGCGTTTCAGGGGGCCGAAGCTCCTACAATGAGCAGTTCTTC. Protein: CSVSGGRSSYNEQFF.

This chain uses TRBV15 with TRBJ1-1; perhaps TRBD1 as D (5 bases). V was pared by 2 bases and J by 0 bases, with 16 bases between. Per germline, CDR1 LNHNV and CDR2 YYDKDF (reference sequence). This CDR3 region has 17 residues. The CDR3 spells CATSRNPETDMNTEAFF. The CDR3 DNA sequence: TGTGCCACCAGCAGAAACCCCGAGACAGACATGAACACTGAAGCTTTCTTT.

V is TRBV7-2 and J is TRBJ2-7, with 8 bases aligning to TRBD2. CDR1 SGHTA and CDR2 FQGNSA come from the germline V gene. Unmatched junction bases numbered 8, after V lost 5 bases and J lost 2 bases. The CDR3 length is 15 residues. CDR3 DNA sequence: TGTGCCAGCAGCCCCGGACTAGCAAGCCCCTACGAGCAGTACTTC. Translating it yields CASSPGLASPYEQYF.

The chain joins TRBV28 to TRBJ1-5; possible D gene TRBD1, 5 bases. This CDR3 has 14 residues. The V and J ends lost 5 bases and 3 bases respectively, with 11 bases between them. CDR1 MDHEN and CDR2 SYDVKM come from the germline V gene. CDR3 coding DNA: TGTGCCAGCAGTCGACAGCAAAACAATCAGCCCCAGCATTTT. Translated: CASSRQQNNQPQHF.

CDR3 nucleotide sequence: TGTGCCAGCAGCCCCCGCAGGAGGGGACAAGAGACCCAGTACTTC. This encodes CASSPRRRGQETQYF. The chain carries TRBV7-2 and TRBJ2-5; D possibly corresponds to TRBD2 (6 bases). Germline loops: CDR1 SGHTA, CDR2 FQGNSA. Trimming left V 5 bases short and J 2 bases short, with 15 bases between. This CDR3 spans 15 amino acids.

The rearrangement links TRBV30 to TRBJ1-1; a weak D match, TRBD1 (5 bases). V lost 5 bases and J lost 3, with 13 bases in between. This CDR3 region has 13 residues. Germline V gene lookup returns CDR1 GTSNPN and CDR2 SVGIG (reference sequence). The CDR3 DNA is TGTGCCTGGGGCCCCGGGGACTACACTGAAGCTTTCTTT. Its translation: CAWGPGDYTEAFF.

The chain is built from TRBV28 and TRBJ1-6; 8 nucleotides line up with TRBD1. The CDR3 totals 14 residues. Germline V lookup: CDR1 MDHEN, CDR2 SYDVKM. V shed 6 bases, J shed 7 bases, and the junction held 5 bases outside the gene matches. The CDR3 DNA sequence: TGTGCCAGCAGGCCGGGACAGGCGAATTCACCCCTCCACTTT. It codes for CASRPGQANSPLHF.

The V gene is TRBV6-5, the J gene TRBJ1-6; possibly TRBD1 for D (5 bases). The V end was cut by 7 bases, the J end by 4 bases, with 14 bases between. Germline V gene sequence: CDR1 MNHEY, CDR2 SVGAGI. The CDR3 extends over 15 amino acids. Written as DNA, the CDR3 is TGTGCCAGCACCACGGGGGGGAGTTATAATTCACCCCTCCACTTT. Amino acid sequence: CASTTGGSYNSPLHF.

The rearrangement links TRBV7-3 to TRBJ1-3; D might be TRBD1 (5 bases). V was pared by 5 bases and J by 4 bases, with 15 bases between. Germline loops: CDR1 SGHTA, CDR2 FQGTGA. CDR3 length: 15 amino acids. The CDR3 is CASSPRGGQGNTIYF. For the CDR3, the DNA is TGTGCCAGCAGCCCGAGGGGAGGGCAAGGAAACACCATATATTTT.

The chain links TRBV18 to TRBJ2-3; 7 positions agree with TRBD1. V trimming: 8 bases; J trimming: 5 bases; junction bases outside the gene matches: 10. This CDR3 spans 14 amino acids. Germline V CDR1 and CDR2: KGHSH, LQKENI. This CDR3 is CASDLVNRGDTQYF. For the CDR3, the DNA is TGTGCCAGCGACCTGGTCAACAGGGGAGATACGCAGTATTTT.

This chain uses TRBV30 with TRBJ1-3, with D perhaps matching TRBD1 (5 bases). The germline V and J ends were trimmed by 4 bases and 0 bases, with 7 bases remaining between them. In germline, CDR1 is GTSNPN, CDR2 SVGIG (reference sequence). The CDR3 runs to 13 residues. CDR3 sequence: CAWNQGSGNTIYF. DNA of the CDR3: TGTGCCTGGAATCAGGGCTCTGGAAACACCATATATTTT. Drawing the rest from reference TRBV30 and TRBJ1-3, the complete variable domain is SQTIHQWPATLVQPVGSPLSLECTVEGTSNPNLYWYRQAAGRGLQLLFYSVGIGQISSEVPQNLSASRPQDRQFILSSKKLLLSDSGFYLCAWNQGSGNTIYFGEGSWLTVV.

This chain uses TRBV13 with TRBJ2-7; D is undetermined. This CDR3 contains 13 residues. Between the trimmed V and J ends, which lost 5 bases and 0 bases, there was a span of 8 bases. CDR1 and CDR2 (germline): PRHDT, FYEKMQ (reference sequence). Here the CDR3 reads CASSEGGSYEQYF. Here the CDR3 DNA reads TGTGCCAGCAGCGAAGGCGGCTCCTACGAGCAGTACTTC. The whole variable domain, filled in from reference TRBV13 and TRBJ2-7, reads AAGVIQSPRHLIKEKRETATLKCYPIPRHDTVYWYQQGPGQDPQFLISFYEKMQSDKGSIPDRFSAQQFSDYHSELNMSSLELGDSALYFCASSEGGSYEQYFGPGTRLTVT.

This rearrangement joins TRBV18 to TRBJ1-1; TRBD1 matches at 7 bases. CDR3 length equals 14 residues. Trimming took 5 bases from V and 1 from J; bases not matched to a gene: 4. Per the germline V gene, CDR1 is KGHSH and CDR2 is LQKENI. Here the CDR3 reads CASSMGQTNTEAFF. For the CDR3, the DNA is TGTGCCAGCTCAATGGGACAGACGAACACTGAAGCTTTCTTT.

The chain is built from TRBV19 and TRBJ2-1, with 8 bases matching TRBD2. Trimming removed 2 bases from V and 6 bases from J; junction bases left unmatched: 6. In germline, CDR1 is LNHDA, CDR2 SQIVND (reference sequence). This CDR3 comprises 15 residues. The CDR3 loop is CASSIRGGKGNEQFF. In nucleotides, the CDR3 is TGTGCCAGTAGTATACGGGGGGGCAAGGGCAATGAGCAGTTCTTC.

The DNA for the CDR3 is TGCGCCAGCAGCTTGCGCGCACAGGGGGGAACTGAAGCTTTCTTT. This gives the protein CASSLRAQGGTEAFF. This rearrangement joins TRBV5-1 to TRBJ1-1; TRBD1 agrees at 8 bases. Germline V CDR1 and CDR2: SGHRS, YFSETQ. CDR3 length equals 15 residues. V shed 1 base, J shed 5 bases, and the junction held 7 bases outside the gene matches.

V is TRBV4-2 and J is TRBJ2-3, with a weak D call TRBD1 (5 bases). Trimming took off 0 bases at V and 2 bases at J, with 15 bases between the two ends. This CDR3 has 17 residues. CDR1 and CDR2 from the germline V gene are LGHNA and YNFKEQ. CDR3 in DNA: TGTGCCAGCAGCCAAGATGTCAGTCGAGGACACACAGATACGCAGTATTTT. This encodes CASSQDVSRGHTDTQYF.

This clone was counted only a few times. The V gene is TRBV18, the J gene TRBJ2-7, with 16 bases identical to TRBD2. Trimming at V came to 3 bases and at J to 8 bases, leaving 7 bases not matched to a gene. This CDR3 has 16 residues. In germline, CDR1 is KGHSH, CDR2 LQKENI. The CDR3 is CASSPGLAGGAMQQYF. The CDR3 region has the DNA TGTGCCAGCTCACCGGGACTAGCGGGAGGGGCTATGCAGCAGTACTTC.

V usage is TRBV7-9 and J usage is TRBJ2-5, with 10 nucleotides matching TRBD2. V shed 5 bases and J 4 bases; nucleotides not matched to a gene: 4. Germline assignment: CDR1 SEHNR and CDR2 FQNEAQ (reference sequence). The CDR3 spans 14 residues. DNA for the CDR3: TGTGCCAGCAGCCACCGACTAGCGGGAGAGACCCAGTACTTC. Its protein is CASSHRLAGETQYF.

The CDR3, as DNA: TGTGCCAGCAGTTACGGCTTCAGGGGTGGGAACTATGGCTACACCTTC. Translating it yields CASSYGFRGGNYGYTF. The chain employs TRBV6-2 or TRBV6-3 and TRBJ1-2; a possible D gene is TRBD1 (6 bases). Germline-derived CDR1 and CDR2 are MNHEY and SVGEGT. Deletions cut 2 bases from V and 2 bases from J, with 15 bases between. There are 16 residues in the CDR3.

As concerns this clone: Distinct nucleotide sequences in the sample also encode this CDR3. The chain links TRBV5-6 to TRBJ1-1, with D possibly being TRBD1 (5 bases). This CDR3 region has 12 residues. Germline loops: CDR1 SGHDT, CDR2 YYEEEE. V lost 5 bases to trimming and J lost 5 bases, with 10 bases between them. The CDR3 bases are TGTGCCAGCAGGTGGGGCAGGACTGAAGCTTTCTTT. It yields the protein CASRWGRTEAFF.